These 2 T cell receptor beta chains came from one sample sequenced in a study of blood T cell repertoires in COVID-19. Clones were sequenced by immunoSEQ multiplex PCR, and TCRdb holds only the in-frame ones, with some missing. The table lists approximately 300,000 clones, 80% to 90% of them singletons. Sequencing was performed on peripheral blood. These receptors came from a man between 18 and 35 years old who had recovered from COVID-19.

This chain joins TRBV5-8 and TRBJ2-1, with D perhaps matching TRBD2 (6 bases). V gave up 2 bases and J gave up 0 bases, with 12 bases separating them. CDR3 size: 16 residues. From germline, CDR1 is SGHTS and CDR2 YDEGEE. CDR3 nucleotides: TGTGCCAGCAGCTTCGGTCGGGGGAGCTCCTACAATGAGCAGTTCTTC. Its translation: CASSFGRGSSYNEQFF.

This clone was detected once. The gene calls are TRBV14 and TRBJ2-7; 8 nucleotides agree with TRBD2. This CDR3 spans 15 amino acids. Looked up from germline, CDR1 is SGHDN and CDR2 is FVKESK. With 0 bases clipped from V and 9 bases from J, the junction kept 10 bases outside the gene matches. CDR3 region: CASSQDDREGRVQYF. The DNA for the CDR3 is TGTGCCAGCAGCCAAGATGACCGGGAGGGCCGAGTGCAGTACTTC.